A single sample is the source of the 20 T cell receptor beta chains below, sequenced in a study of T cell repertoires in cytomegalovirus infection. No antigens are known for them. TCRdb reprocessed the reads via MiXCR and lists one record per CDR3 protein. The data contain about 700,000 distinct CDR3 sequences, roughly 36% of them seen just once; the ten biggest clones take up roughly 18%. The sample consisted of cultured PBMCs, taken from culture after CMV antigen stimulation. The source is a human donor in good health (CMV status not recorded). Some clones in this sample may be carry-over from other donors' samples.

The genes are TRBV12-3 or TRBV12-4 and TRBJ1-6; TRBD1 might be the D (5 bases). CDR3 length equals 14 residues. Deletions cut 8 bases from V and 10 bases from J, with 18 bases between. The CDR3 loop is CASGRQGGVSPLHF. Written as DNA, the CDR3 is TGTGCCAGCGGTCGGCAAGGAGGGGTATCACCCCTCCACTTT.

This clonotype has a count of ten or more. The chain uses TRBV7-2 and TRBJ2-4; tentatively, D is TRBD2 (6 bases). The V gene lost 0 bases and the J gene lost 0 bases, with 18 bases spanning the gap. The CDR3 is 19 residues long. Germline CDR1 is SGHTA and CDR2 is FQGNSA. CDR3 region: CASSLALGSGVLAKNIQYF. CDR3 coding DNA: TGTGCCAGCAGCTTAGCGCTAGGTAGCGGAGTACTAGCCAAAAACATTCAGTACTTC.

This clonotype was picked up many times. The rearrangement links TRBV7-2 to TRBJ1-4; D is ambiguous. The V end was cut by 1 base, the J end by 8 bases, with 11 bases between. Germline CDR1 is SGHTA and CDR2 is FQGNSA. CDR3 length: 14 residues. The CDR3 sequence: CASSLDVGEEKLFF. CDR3 sequence (DNA): TGTGCCAGCAGCTTAGACGTTGGGGAAGAAAAACTGTTTTTT.

A few counts support this clonotype. The chain carries TRBV7-2 and TRBJ1-4; no firm D call. V lost 1 base and J lost 0, with 12 bases in between. Germline assignment: CDR1 SGHTA and CDR2 FQGNSA. This CDR3 region has 17 residues. The CDR3 nucleotides read TGTGCCAGCAGCTTAGGCACCGCCCGGGCAACTAATGAAAAACTGTTTTTT. This codes for CASSLGTARATNEKLFF. The complete variable domain, with remaining parts taken from reference TRBV7-2 and TRBJ1-4, reads GAGVSQSPSNKVTEKGKDVELRCDPISGHTALYWYRQSLGQGLEFLIYFQGNSAPDKSGLPSDRFSAERTGGSVSTLTIQRTQQEDSAVYLCASSLGTARATNEKLFFGSGTQLSVL.

This clonotype was seen many times. The V and J genes are TRBV7-2 and TRBJ2-5; D gene uncertain. Germline V gene sequence: CDR1 SGHTA, CDR2 FQGNSA. This CDR3 is 13 amino acids long. V lost 3 bases, J lost 5 bases, and 10 bases lay in between. The CDR3 reads CASSFPGSETQYF. DNA of the CDR3: TGTGCCAGCAGCTTTCCCGGGTCGGAGACCCAGTACTTC.

This clonotype appeared a few times. V usage is TRBV7-2 and J usage is TRBJ1-6; maybe TRBD1 (6 bases). The germline gives CDR1 SGHTA, CDR2 FQGNSA. Trimming took 2 bases from V and 5 from J, leaving 10 bases between them. The CDR3 consists of 15 residues. CDR3 nucleotides: TGTGCCAGCAGCTTATGGGGGGGCCATAATTCACCCCTCCACTTT. Translated: CASSLWGGHNSPLHF. Complete variable domain (other parts from reference TRBV7-2 and TRBJ1-6): GAGVSQSPSNKVTEKGKDVELRCDPISGHTALYWYRQSLGQGLEFLIYFQGNSAPDKSGLPSDRFSAERTGGSVSTLTIQRTQQEDSAVYLCASSLWGGHNSPLHFGNGTRLTVT.

CDR3 amino acids: CASSSVIRGEAFF. DNA of the CDR3: TGTGCCAGCAGCTCAGTTATCAGGGGGGAAGCTTTCTTT. The J gene is TRBJ1-1, the V gene TRBV7-8; the match to TRBD1 covers 7 bases. The CDR3 spans 13 residues. V lost 4 bases, J lost 8 bases, and 7 bases stayed unmatched. CDR1 is SGHVS and CDR2 is FQNEAQ in the germline V gene. Supplemented by reference TRBV7-8 and TRBJ1-1, the full variable domain reads GAGVSQSPRYKVAKRGQDVALRCDPISGHVSLFWYQQALGQGPEFLTYFQNEAQLDKSGLPSDRFFAERPEGSVSTLKIQRTQQEDSAVYLCASSSVIRGEAFFGQGTRLTVV.

This chain connects TRBV5-6 to TRBJ1-1, with D hard to call. The germline V gene has CDR1 SGHDT and CDR2 YYEEEE. The length of the CDR3 is 15 residues. V lost 1 base and J lost 4, with 14 bases in between. CDR3 in amino acids: CASSLIRARSTEAFF. Written as DNA, the CDR3 is TGTGCCAGCAGCTTGATTCGGGCAAGGAGCACTGAAGCTTTCTTT.

The chain couples TRBV28 to TRBJ2-1; maybe TRBD1 (6 bases). Germline V lookup: CDR1 MDHEN, CDR2 SYDVKM. V was clipped by 11 bases and J by 4 bases, with 12 bases between them. The CDR3 is 12 amino acids. CDR3 region: CAAGTTYNEQFF. The CDR3 DNA reads TGTGCCGCCGGGACAACATACAATGAGCAGTTCTTC.

This chain links TRBV7-6 with TRBJ1-2, with D possibly TRBD1 on 6 matching bases. The germline gives CDR1 SGHVS, CDR2 FNYEAQ. The CDR3 length is 12 residues. Trimming cost V 7 bases and J 6 bases, with 12 bases left between them. The CDR3 nucleotides read TGTGCCAGCACCAACAGGGTTGATGGCTACACCTTC. Protein product: CASTNRVDGYTF.

Many counts were recorded for this clonotype. The chain uses TRBV7-2 and TRBJ1-2; 7 bases agree with TRBD1. The J segment lost 7 bases and the V segment lost 4 bases, leaving 6 bases of the junction unmatched. CDR1 is SGHTA and CDR2 is FQGNSA in the germline V gene. The CDR3 has 13 residues. CDR3 amino acids: CASSSQGGTGYTF. Here the CDR3 DNA reads TGTGCCAGCAGCTCCCAGGGGGGCACTGGCTACACCTTC.

The chain employs TRBV27 and TRBJ2-7; D could derive from TRBD1 or TRBD2 (5 bases each). The CDR3 sequence is 10 residues long. V lost 8 bases, J lost 6 bases, and 8 bases lay in between. Per germline, CDR1 MNHEY and CDR2 SMNVEV (reference sequence). The CDR3 coding sequence is TGTGCCAGCCGAGGGGTCGAGCAGTACTTC. Protein sequence: CASRGVEQYF.

The rearrangement uses TRBV30 and TRBJ2-5, with D unclear. The CDR3 is 15 residues long. V lost 4 bases, J lost 7 bases, and 22 bases lay in between. Germline assignment: CDR1 GTSNPN and CDR2 SVGIG (reference sequence). CDR3: CAWNPPGGVGTTQYF. CDR3 in DNA: TGTGCCTGGAACCCCCCCGGTGGGGTAGGAACGACCCAGTACTTC. The full variable domain, completed using reference TRBV30 and TRBJ2-5, is SQTIHQWPATLVQPVGSPLSLECTVEGTSNPNLYWYRQAAGRGLQLLFYSVGIGQISSEVPQNLSASRPQDRQFILSSKKLLLSDSGFYLCAWNPPGGVGTTQYFGPGTRLLVL.

This clonotype was picked up a small number of times. The V call is TRBV7-6, the J call TRBJ2-3; D remains ambiguous. The ends were cut back, 2 bases at V and 0 bases at J, with 12 bases in the middle. Germline V gene sequence: CDR1 SGHVS, CDR2 FNYEAQ. CDR3 length equals 16 residues. The CDR3 DNA follows: TGTGCCAGCAGCTTAAGAGTGGGCACTAGCACAGATACGCAGTATTTT. Translation gives CASSLRVGTSTDTQYF.

At least ten counts were recorded for this clonotype. This sequence joins TRBV7-2 and TRBJ2-1; 16 bases fit TRBD2. Trimming cost V 6 bases and J 6 bases; bases outside gene matches: 8. The CDR3 is made up of 17 amino acids. Germline CDR1 is SGHTA and CDR2 is FQGNSA. The DNA for the CDR3 is TGTGCCAGCAGAGCTCCGGGACTAGCGGGAGGGCCCAATGAGCAGTTCTTC. Amino acids: CASRAPGLAGGPNEQFF.

Of note for this clonotype: Mismatch with germline at one junction end may stem from a read error. CDR3 sequence (DNA): TGTGCCAGTAGCCAGGTCGGACTGCGGCCTAAATATGGCTACACCTTC. Translating it yields CASSQVGLRPKYGYTF. V is TRBV19 and J is TRBJ1-2; no firm D call. Per the germline V gene, CDR1 is LNHDA and CDR2 is SQIVND (reference sequence). The CDR3 length is 16 residues.

V is TRBV20-1 and J is TRBJ2-7; TRBD2 aligns across 9 bases. Germline values: CDR1 DFQATT, CDR2 SNEGSKA (reference sequence). V dropped 3 bases and J dropped 3; count of bases not matched to a gene: 6. CDR3 length: 14 residues. The CDR3 coding sequence is TGCAGTGCTAGCGAGCGGGGGGTAATCTACGAGCAGTACTTC. Protein product: CSASERGVIYEQYF.

The V gene is TRBV20-1, the J gene TRBJ2-1; 9 bases map to TRBD2. Germline assignment: CDR1 DFQATT and CDR2 SNEGSKA (reference sequence). This CDR3 has 13 amino acids. Germline trimming cut 0 bases from V and 15 bases from J; bases unmatched to any gene: 9. The CDR3 DNA reads TGCAGTGCTAGAGACAGCGGGGGGCGTCCCCCGTTCTTC. Protein: CSARDSGGRPPFF.

This clonotype was seen more than once but under ten times. The chain carries TRBV5-4 and TRBJ2-2, with 14 bases that match TRBD2. Trimming took 4 bases from V and 12 from J; bases not matched to a gene: 11. The germline CDR1 and CDR2 sequences are SGHNT and YYREEE (reference sequence). The CDR3 sequence is 16 residues long. The CDR3 DNA is TGTGCCAGCAGCCCCGCGGGACTAGCGGGAGAGAGGAAGCTGTTTTTT. It codes for CASSPAGLAGERKLFF.

This clonotype was observed a few times. This chain joins TRBV28 and TRBJ2-7; 12 bases fit TRBD1. The V gene's germline CDR1 is MDHEN and CDR2 SYDVKM. The CDR3 extends over 15 amino acids. J gave up 7 bases and V 0 bases, and 4 bases lay outside the gene matches. DNA for the CDR3: TGTGCCAGCAGTTTATGGGGACAGGGGGCAGGGGAGCAGTACTTC. Translated: CASSLWGQGAGEQYF.